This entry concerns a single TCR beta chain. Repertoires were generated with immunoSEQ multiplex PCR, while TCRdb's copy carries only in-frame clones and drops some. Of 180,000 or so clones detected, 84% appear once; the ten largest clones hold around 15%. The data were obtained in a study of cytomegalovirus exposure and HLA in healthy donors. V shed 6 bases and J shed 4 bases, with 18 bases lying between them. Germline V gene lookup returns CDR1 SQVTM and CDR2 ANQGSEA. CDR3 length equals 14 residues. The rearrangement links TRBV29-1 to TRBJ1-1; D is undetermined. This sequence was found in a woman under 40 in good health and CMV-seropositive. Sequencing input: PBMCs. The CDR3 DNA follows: TGCAGCGTGAGTGTGACATCGGGAGGCACTGAAGCTTTCTTT. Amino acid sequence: CSVSVTSGGTEAFF.